The 3 T cell receptor beta chains below come from one sample, sequenced in a study of human T cells and chemical hapten exposure. As for time point: patch test 3, about 24 weeks after DPC sensitization. Treatment meaning: therapeutic diphenylcyclopropenone sensitization with weekly scalp DPC. MiXCR was run by TCRdb on the RACE reads, yielding one entry per CDR3 protein. The repertoire holds more than 85,000 distinct CDR3 sequences, less than 40% seen once, with less than 3% in the top ten. The specimen comprised whole blood, sampled in connection with sensitization to the hapten diphenylcyclopropenone (DPC). These receptors all stem from a middle-aged man with alopecia areata. Some clones in this sample may be carry-over from other donors' samples.

The chain employs TRBV5-6 and TRBJ1-1; D is ambiguous. This CDR3 has 12 amino acids. The V end was cut by 5 bases, the J end by 7 bases, with 12 bases between. CDR1 is SGHDT and CDR2 is YYEEEE in the germline V gene. The chain's CDR3 is CASSMGIGEAFF. CDR3 DNA: TGTGCCAGCAGTATGGGGATCGGTGAAGCTTTCTTT. The full variable domain, completed using reference TRBV5-6 and TRBJ1-1, is DAGVTQSPTHLIKTRGQQVTLRCSPKSGHDTVSWYQQALGQGPQFIFQYYEEEERQRGNFPDRFSGHQFPNYSSELNVNALLLGDSALYLCASSMGIGEAFFGQGTRLTVV.

This clonotype turned up a few times. The rearrangement links TRBV24-1 to TRBJ2-2, with TRBD1 matching 9 bases. Per the germline V gene, CDR1 is KGHDR and CDR2 is SFDVKD. V dropped 7 bases and J dropped 5; count of bases not matched to a gene: 13. This CDR3 has 17 residues. The CDR3 DNA is TGTGCCACCAGGGGACAGGGTGGTCTAGGCCGTACCGGGGAGCTGTTTTTT. Translated, it gives CATRGQGGLGRTGELFF.

The gene calls are TRBV29-1 and TRBJ2-6; 8 positions agree with TRBD1. The CDR3 consists of 16 residues. In germline, CDR1 is SQVTM, CDR2 ANQGSEA. Losses at the gene ends were 7 bases for V and 0 bases for J; bases not matched to a gene: 8. The CDR3 is CSAATGGSSGANVLTF. CDR3 nucleotides: TGCAGCGCGGCTACAGGGGGTAGCTCTGGGGCCAACGTCCTGACTTTC.